This T cell receptor beta chain appears in the sequencing data of a study of Ad26.COV2.S vaccination and SARS-CoV-2 variants. Assay used: immunoSEQ multiplex PCR; TCRdb lists only in-frame clones, some missing. The data contain 350,000 to 400,000 clones, roughly nine tenths of them singletons. From germline, CDR1 is SGHRS and CDR2 YFSETQ. Trimming shortened V by 5 bases and J by 6 bases, and 20 bases separated the two germline ends. The CDR3 consists of 16 residues. Treatment of the sample: 19 received Ad26.COV2.S at low or high dose, single or two shots; about 5 received placebo; per-sample allocation not given. Sampling occurred on day 63 after the first vaccine or placebo injection.

This chain links TRBV5-1 with TRBJ2-2, with D possibly matching TRBD2 (6 bases). The TCR sequence derives from a person between 18 and 60 years old who received the Ad26.COV2.S COVID-19 vaccine or a placebo. Source: peripheral blood, taken in a trial of Ad26.COV2.S vaccine versus placebo. The CDR3 DNA reads as TGCGCCAGCAGTGATGGAGGGACGTCTGGGTCCGGGGAGCTGTTTTTT. Translated, it gives CASSDGGTSGSGELFF. The full variable domain, rest sourced from reference TRBV5-1 and TRBJ2-2, is KAGVTQTPRYLIKTRGQQVTLSCSPISGHRSVSWYQQTPGQGLQFLFEYFSETQRNKGNFPGRFSGRQFSNSRSEMNVSTLELGDSALYLCASSDGGTSGSGELFFGEGSRLTVL.